The clone carrying this TCR beta chain was picked up a small number of times. One entry per CDR3 protein, called by TCRdb with MiXCR from the reads. Here the sample spans about 250,000 distinct CDR3 sequences, 9% to 15% being singletons. Trimming shortened V by 3 bases and J by 8 bases, and 19 bases separated the two germline ends. CDR1 is DFQATT and CDR2 is SNEGSKA in the germline V gene (reference sequence). This CDR3 has 15 amino acids. This record belongs to a study of T cell repertoires in cytomegalovirus infection. The chain combines TRBV20-1 with TRBJ1-4; D perhaps matches TRBD1 (5 bases). Sequenced material: PBMCs. This clonotype was sampled from a human donor in good health (CMV status not recorded). Some clones in this sample may be carry-over from other donors' samples. CDR3 sequence reads: CSARNAAQRGEKLFF. The DNA for the CDR3 is TGCAGTGCTAGGAATGCTGCACAACGGGGCGAAAAACTGTTTTTT.